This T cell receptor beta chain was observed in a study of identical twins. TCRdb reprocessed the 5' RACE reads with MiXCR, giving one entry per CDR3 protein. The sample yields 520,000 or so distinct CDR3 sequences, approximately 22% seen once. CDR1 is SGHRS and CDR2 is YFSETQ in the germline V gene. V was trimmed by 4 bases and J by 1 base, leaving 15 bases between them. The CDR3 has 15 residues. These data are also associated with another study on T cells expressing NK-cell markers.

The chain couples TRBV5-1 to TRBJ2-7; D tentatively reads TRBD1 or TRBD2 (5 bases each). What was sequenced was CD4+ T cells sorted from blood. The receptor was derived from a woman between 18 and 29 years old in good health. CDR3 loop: CASSGGFRLSYEQYF. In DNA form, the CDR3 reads TGCGCCAGCAGCGGGGGATTCCGGTTGTCCTACGAGCAGTACTTC.